This T cell receptor beta chain derives from a study of T cell responses to AZD1222 COVID-19 vaccine. Study-level points and caveats: Seropositive status at baseline applied to only six AZD1222 recipients. Repertoire collection took place solely once the T cell response had peaked.

By sample fraction, this clone is medium-sized (0.01 to 0.1%). The antigen is undetermined. The data were produced by immunoSEQ multiplex PCR, yet TCRdb's version contains in-frame clones alone and is incomplete. Of about 75,000 clones in the sample, about 91% are singletons; the top ten hold 10%. With 3 bases clipped from V and 4 bases from J, the junction kept 1 base outside the gene matches. The CDR3 has 15 amino acids. Germline V gene sequence: CDR1 SGHTA, CDR2 FQGNSA. The origin of this receptor is an adult who received the MenACWY meningococcal vaccine as a control. The starting material was peripheral blood, obtained 28 days after the second dose of the MenACWY control vaccine. V is TRBV7-2 and J is TRBJ2-1, with 12 bases fitting TRBD2. CDR3 coding DNA: TGTGCCAGCAGCTTCGGGACTAGCGGGTACAATGAGCAGTTCTTC. Protein product: CASSFGTSGYNEQFF.